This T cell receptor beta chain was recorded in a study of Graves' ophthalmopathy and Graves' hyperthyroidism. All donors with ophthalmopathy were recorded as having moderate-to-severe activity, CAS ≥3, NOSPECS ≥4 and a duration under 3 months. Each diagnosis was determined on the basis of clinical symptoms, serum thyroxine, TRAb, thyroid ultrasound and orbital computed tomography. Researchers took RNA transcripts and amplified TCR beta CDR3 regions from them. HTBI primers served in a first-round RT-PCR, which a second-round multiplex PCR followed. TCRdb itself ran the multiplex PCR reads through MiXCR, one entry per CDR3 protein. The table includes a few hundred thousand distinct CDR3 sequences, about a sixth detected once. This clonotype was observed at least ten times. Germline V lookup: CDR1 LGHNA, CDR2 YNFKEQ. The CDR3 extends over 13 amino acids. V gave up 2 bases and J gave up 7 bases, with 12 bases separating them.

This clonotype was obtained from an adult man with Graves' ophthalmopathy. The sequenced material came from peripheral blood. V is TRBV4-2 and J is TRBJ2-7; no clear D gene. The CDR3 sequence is CASSQTSSREQYF. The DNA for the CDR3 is TGTGCCAGCAGCCAAACGAGTTCTCGGGAGCAGTACTTC.